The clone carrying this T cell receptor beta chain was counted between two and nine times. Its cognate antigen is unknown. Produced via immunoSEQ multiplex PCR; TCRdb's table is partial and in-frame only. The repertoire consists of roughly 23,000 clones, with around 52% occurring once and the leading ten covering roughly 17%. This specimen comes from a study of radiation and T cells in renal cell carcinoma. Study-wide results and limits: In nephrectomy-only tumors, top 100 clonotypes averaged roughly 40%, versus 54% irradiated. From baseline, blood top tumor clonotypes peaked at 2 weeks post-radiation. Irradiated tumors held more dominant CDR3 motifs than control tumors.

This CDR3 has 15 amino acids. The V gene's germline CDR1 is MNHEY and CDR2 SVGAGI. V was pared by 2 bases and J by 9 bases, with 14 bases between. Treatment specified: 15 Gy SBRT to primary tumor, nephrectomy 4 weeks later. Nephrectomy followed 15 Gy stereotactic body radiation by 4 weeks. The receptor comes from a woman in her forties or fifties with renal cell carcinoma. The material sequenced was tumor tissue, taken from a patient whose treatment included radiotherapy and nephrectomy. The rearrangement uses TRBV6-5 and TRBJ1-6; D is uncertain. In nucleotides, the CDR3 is TGTGCCAGCAGTTACCGTTTGTCAGGTGGTTCACCCCTCCACTTT. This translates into CASSYRLSGGSPLHF.